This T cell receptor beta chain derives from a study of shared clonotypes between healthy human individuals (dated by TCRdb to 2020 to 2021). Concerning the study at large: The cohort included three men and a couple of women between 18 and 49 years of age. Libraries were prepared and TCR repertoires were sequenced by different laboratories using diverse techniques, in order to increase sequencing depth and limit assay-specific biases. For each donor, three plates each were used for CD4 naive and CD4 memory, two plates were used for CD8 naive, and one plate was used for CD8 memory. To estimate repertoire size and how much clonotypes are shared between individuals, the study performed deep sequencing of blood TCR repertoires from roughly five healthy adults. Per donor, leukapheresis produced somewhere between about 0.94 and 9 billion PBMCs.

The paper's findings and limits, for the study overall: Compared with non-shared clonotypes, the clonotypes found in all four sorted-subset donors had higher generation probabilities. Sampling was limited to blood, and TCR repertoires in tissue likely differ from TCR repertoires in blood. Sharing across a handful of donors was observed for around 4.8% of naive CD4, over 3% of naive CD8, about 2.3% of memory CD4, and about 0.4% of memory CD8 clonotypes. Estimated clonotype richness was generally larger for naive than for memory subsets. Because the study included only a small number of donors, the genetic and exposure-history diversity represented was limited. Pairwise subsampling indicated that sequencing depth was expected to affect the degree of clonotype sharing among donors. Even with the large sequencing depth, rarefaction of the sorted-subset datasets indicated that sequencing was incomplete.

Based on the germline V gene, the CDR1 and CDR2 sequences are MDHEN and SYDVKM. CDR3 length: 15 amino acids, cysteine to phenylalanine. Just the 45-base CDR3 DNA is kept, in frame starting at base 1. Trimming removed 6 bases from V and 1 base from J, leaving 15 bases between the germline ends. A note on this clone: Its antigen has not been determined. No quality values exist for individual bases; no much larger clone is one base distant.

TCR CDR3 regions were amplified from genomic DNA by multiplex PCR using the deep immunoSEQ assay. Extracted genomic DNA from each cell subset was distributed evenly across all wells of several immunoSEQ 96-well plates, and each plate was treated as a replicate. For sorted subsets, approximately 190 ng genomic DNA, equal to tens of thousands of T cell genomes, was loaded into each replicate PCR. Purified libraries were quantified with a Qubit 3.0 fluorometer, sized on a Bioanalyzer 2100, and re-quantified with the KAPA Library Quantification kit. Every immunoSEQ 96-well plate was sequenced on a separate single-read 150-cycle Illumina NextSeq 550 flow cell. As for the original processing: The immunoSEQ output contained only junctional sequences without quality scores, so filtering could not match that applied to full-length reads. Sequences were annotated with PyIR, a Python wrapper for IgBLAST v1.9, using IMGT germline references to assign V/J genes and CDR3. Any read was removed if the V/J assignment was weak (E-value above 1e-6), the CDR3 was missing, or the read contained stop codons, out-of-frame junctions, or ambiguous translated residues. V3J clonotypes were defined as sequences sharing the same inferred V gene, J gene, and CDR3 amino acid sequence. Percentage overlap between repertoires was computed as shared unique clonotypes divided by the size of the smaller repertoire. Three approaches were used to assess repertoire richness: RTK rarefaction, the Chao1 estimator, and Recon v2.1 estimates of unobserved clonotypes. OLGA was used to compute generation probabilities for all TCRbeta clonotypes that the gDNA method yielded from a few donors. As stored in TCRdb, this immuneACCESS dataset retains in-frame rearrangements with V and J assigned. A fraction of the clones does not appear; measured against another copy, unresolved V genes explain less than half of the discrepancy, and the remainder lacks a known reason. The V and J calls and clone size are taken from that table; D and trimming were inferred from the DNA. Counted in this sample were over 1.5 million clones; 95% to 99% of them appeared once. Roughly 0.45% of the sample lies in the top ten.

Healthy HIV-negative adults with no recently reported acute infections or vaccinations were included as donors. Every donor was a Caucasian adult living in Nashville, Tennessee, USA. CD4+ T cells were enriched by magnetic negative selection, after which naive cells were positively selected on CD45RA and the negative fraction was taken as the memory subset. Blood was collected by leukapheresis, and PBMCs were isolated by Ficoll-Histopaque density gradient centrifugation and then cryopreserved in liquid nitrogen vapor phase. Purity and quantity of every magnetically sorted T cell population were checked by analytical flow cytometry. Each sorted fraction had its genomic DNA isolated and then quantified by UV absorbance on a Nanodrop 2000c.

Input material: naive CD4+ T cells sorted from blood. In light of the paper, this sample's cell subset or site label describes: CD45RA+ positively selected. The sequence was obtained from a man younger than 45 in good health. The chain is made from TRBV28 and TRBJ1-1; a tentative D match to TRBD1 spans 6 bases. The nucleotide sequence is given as TGTGCCAGCAGCCTTCAAGGGGGGCAGAACACTGAAGCTTTCTTT. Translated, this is CASSLQGGQNTEAFF.